The 22 T cell receptor beta chains in this list originate from one sample, sequenced in a study of cytotoxic CD8 clonotypes in ibrutinib-treated CLL. Clones were read by immunoSEQ multiplex PCR, and TCRdb kept only the in-frame ones, dropping some. The sample carries approximately 190,000 clones, about three quarters recorded once. The sequencing used PBMCs, collected after 12 months of ibrutinib treatment. The source of these receptors is a human donor with chronic lymphocytic leukemia.

The rearrangement uses TRBV5-6 and TRBJ1-5; no clear D gene. Germline CDR1 SGHDT, CDR2 YYEEEE. V gave up 5 bases and J gave up 2 bases, with 8 bases separating them. CDR3 length equals 13 residues. The CDR3 reads CASSTVGNQPQHF. CDR3 DNA sequence: TGTGCCAGCAGTACGGTCGGCAATCAGCCCCAGCATTTT.

The chain uses TRBV7-2 and TRBJ1-2; D gene ambiguous. CDR1 and CDR2 (germline): SGHTA, FQGNSA. V was pared by 5 bases and J by 0 bases, with 16 bases between. This CDR3 is built from 16 residues. The CDR3 DNA sequence: TGTGCCAGCAGCCCCCCAAATACCGGGTCTAACTATGGCTACACCTTC. This gives the protein CASSPPNTGSNYGYTF. The whole variable domain, remainder taken from reference TRBV7-2 and TRBJ1-2, is GAGVSQSPSNKVTEKGKDVELRCDPISGHTALYWYRQSLGQGLEFLIYFQGNSAPDKSGLPSDRFSAERTGGSVSTLTIQRTQQEDSAVYLCASSPPNTGSNYGYTFGSGTRLTVV.

The J gene is TRBJ2-5, the V gene TRBV5-8; D possibly uses TRBD1 or TRBD2 (6 bases each). The ends were cut back, 5 bases at V and 6 bases at J, with 20 bases in the middle. Germline CDR1 reads SGHTS; CDR2 reads YDEGEE. The CDR3 consists of 15 residues. CDR3 in DNA: TGTGCCAGCAGTCGGGGGCAGGGGCGTAAACAGACCCAGTACTTC. It codes for CASSRGQGRKQTQYF.

The chain recombines TRBV2 with TRBJ2-4, with 7 nucleotides matching TRBD1. This CDR3 is 18 amino acids long. Germline CDR1 SNHLY, CDR2 FYNNEI. Trimming removed 2 bases from V and 0 bases from J; junction bases left unmatched: 10. In DNA, the CDR3 is TGTGCCAGCAGTGAACCCCTGACAGGGAAACTAGCCAAAAACATTCAGTACTTC. Residues: CASSEPLTGKLAKNIQYF.

The chain links TRBV9 to TRBJ2-1; 13 positions match TRBD2. V lost 4 bases to trimming and J lost 5 bases; unmatched junction nucleotides: 9. This CDR3 spans 17 amino acids. Looked up from germline, CDR1 is SGDLS and CDR2 is YYNGEE. This chain's CDR3 is CASSPMGLAGLDNEQFF. CDR3 nucleotide sequence: TGTGCCAGCAGCCCAATGGGACTAGCGGGATTGGACAATGAGCAGTTCTTC.

Worth noting for this clone: The sample has other DNA sequences that encode this CDR3 too. This rearrangement joins TRBV11-2 to TRBJ2-7; 7 positions match TRBD2. CDR3 length equals 15 residues. With V trimmed by 4 bases and J by 0 bases, 6 bases remained unmatched. Germline-derived CDR1 and CDR2 are SGHAT and FQNNGV. The chain's CDR3 is CASSSSGVSSYEQYF. The CDR3 region has the DNA TGTGCCAGCAGCTCCAGCGGGGTAAGCTCCTACGAGCAGTACTTC.

This clone was seen at least ten times. The CDR3 loop reads CASRLTGNNSPLHF. For the CDR3, the DNA is TGTGCCAGCAGATTGACAGGAAATAATTCACCCCTCCACTTT. The chain employs TRBV27 and TRBJ1-6, with TRBD1 as a possible D gene (6 bases). The CDR3 spans 14 residues. V gave up 6 bases and J gave up 5 bases, with 11 bases separating them. Germline V lookup: CDR1 MNHEY, CDR2 SMNVEV (reference sequence).

This clone was detected only a few times. V usage is TRBV18 and J usage is TRBJ2-7; TRBD2 aligns across 11 bases. Germline V gene data show CDR1 as KGHSH and CDR2 as LQKENI. This CDR3 region has 15 residues. Trimming removed 3 bases from V and 3 bases from J; junction bases left unmatched: 4. This CDR3 reads CASSPSGGEDYEQYF. The CDR3 coding sequence is TGTGCCAGCTCACCTAGCGGGGGGGAGGACTACGAGCAGTACTTC.

The V and J genes are TRBV7-2 and TRBJ1-5; D is unclear. This CDR3 is built from 14 residues. V lost 4 bases, J lost 2 bases, and 9 bases lay in between. The germline CDR1 and CDR2 sequences are SGHTA and FQGNSA. The CDR3 bases are TGTGCCAGCAGCTCGACCTTGGGCAATCAGCCCCAGCATTTT. Residues: CASSSTLGNQPQHF. Together with reference TRBV7-2 and TRBJ1-5, the CDR3 gives the full variable domain: GAGVSQSPSNKVTEKGKDVELRCDPISGHTALYWYRQSLGQGLEFLIYFQGNSAPDKSGLPSDRFSAERTGGSVSTLTIQRTQQEDSAVYLCASSSTLGNQPQHFGDGTRLSIL.

Concerning this clone itself: Other DNA sequences in this specimen translate into the identical CDR3. V and J are TRBV18 and TRBJ1-5; TRBD1 matches at 9 bases. Trimming took 2 bases from V and 4 from J; bases not matched to a gene: 3. CDR1 is KGHSH, CDR2 LQKENI, per germline. The CDR3 is 15 amino acids. The CDR3 is CASSPDRGRNQPQHF. As DNA, the CDR3 is TGTGCCAGCTCACCAGACAGGGGGAGGAATCAGCCCCAGCATTTT.

The chain has TRBV5-1 and TRBJ1-1; D gene ambiguous. The germline V and J ends were trimmed by 6 bases and 10 bases, with 16 bases remaining between them. Looked up from germline, CDR1 is SGHRS and CDR2 is YFSETQ. There are 12 residues in the CDR3. CDR3 DNA sequence: TGCGCCAGCAACATCGAACGGGTGTCAGCTTTCTTT. Translating it yields CASNIERVSAFF.

This clone turned up a few times. The V gene is TRBV7-3, the J gene TRBJ2-7; 10 nucleotides line up with TRBD2. This CDR3 has 15 amino acids. Trimming cost V 2 bases and J 1 base; bases outside gene matches: 2. Per germline, CDR1 SGHTA and CDR2 FQGTGA. The CDR3 DNA follows: TGTGCCAGCAGCTTAGGGACTAGCGCGTCCTACGAGCAGTACTTC. As protein: CASSLGTSASYEQYF.

J is TRBJ2-3 and V is TRBV21-1; TRBD2 is the table's D call and was not checked against the DNA. TRBV21-1 counts as a pseudogene. The length of the CDR3 is 16 residues. DNA for the CDR3: TGTGCCAGCAGCAAAACGACCGAGGTTAGCACAGATACGCAGTATTTT. It is translated as CASSKTTEVSTDTQYF.

This chain uses TRBV6-6 with TRBJ2-1; the match to TRBD2 covers 10 bases. The CDR3 extends over 15 amino acids. V gave up 6 bases and J gave up 6 bases; unmatched junction bases: 8. Germline V gene data show CDR1 as MNHNY and CDR2 as SVGAGI (reference sequence). This chain's CDR3 is CASRSAGGRGNEQFF. In nucleotides, the CDR3 is TGTGCCAGCAGGTCAGCGGGGGGGCGGGGCAATGAGCAGTTCTTC.

This chain joins TRBV6-5 and TRBJ2-7, with 7 positions matching TRBD2. Germline V CDR1 and CDR2: MNHEY, SVGAGI. The CDR3 sequence is 11 residues long. With V trimmed by 8 bases and J by 5 bases, 3 bases remained unmatched. As DNA, the CDR3 is TGTGCCAGCGGGAGGGGCCACGAGCAGTACTTC. It encodes CASGRGHEQYF.

Only a few counts were recorded for this clone. The chain employs TRBV7-3 and TRBJ2-1; no reliable D call. CDR1 SGHTA and CDR2 FQGTGA come from the germline V gene. Trimming removed 1 base at V and 0 bases at J, with 13 bases between. The CDR3 has 17 residues. CDR3 nucleotides: TGTGCCAGCAGCTTAAGACGGCCCTACGGCTCCTACAATGAGCAGTTCTTC. Amino acids: CASSLRRPYGSYNEQFF.

This clone was picked up a small number of times. This chain uses TRBV21-1 with TRBJ2-1. TRBV21-1 is listed as a pseudogene. The CDR3 loop spans 10 amino acids. The CDR3 is CARCGVGQFF. Here the CDR3 DNA reads TGTGCCAGATGTGGCGTCGGGCAGTTCTTC.

The V and J genes are TRBV5-1 and TRBJ2-3; D is perhaps TRBD2 (6 bases). The CDR3 is made up of 15 amino acids. CDR1 is SGHRS, CDR2 YFSETQ, per germline. The ends were cut back, 3 bases at V and 4 bases at J, with 15 bases in the middle. The CDR3 DNA reads as TGCGCCAGCAGCTGGGGGGATGAGGGAGCAGATACGCAGTATTTT. This sequence encodes CASSWGDEGADTQYF.

The chain employs TRBV5-1 and TRBJ2-7, with 7 nucleotides matching TRBD1. V trimming: 2 bases; J trimming: 5 bases; junction bases outside the gene matches: 10. Per germline, CDR1 SGHRS and CDR2 YFSETQ. This CDR3 region has 15 residues. CDR3 nucleotide sequence: TGCGCCAGCAGCTTCCGTACAGGGGTAAGCGACGAGCAGTACTTC. Its translation is CASSFRTGVSDEQYF.

The V call is TRBV28, the J call TRBJ2-2, with TRBD2 matching 13 bases. The CDR3 totals 14 residues. V trimming: 3 bases; J trimming: 14 bases; junction bases outside the gene matches: 6. Germline CDR1 MDHEN, CDR2 SYDVKM. CDR3 sequence reads: CASSFSGTSGKLFF. The CDR3, as DNA: TGTGCCAGCAGTTTCTCAGGGACTAGCGGGAAACTGTTTTTT.

The rearrangement links TRBV19 to TRBJ1-2, with TRBD1 matching over 7 bases. This CDR3 has 13 amino acids. Germline CDR1 and CDR2: LNHDA and SQIVND (reference sequence). V lost 5 bases to trimming and J lost 10 bases; unmatched junction nucleotides: 10. The CDR3 sequence: CASSLGQRGLYTF. In nucleotides, the CDR3 is TGTGCCAGTAGTTTGGGACAGAGGGGCCTCTACACCTTC.

This chain links TRBV7-2 with TRBJ2-7; a weak D match, TRBD1 (6 bases). The CDR3 runs to 13 residues. V gave up 5 bases and J gave up 3 bases, with 11 bases separating them. The V gene's germline CDR1 is SGHTA and CDR2 FQGNSA. CDR3 DNA: TGTGCCAGCAGCGTACAGGGCATCTACGAGCAGTACTTC. Translating gives CASSVQGIYEQYF.